The T cell receptor (beta chain) described here comes from a study of cytomegalovirus exposure and HLA in healthy donors. At the level of the study: In a later analysis, it was reported that the 110 or so validation repertoires had been produced on the same platform as the 700 or so repertoires belonging to the first cohort. General observations from the study: In the roughly 130 validation repertoires, a later analysis found that first-cohort TCR clusters tended to co-occur. In vitro assays verified that three CMV-associated chains recognized CMV antigens specifically.

Sequencing was performed with immunoSEQ multiplex PCR; in TCRdb, only in-frame clones are kept and a portion is missing. The table shows some 180,000 clones, with approximately 86% occurring only once. On this clone: The antigen is not known.

The donors were part of the roughly 120-subject validation cohort, which stood apart from the roughly 670-subject first cohort. There are 14 residues in the CDR3. Trimming cost V 7 bases and J 10 bases; bases outside gene matches: 13. Per the germline V gene, CDR1 is MNHEY and CDR2 is SVGAGI. The sequence came from a man under 40 in good health and CMV-seropositive. The J gene is TRBJ2-7, the V gene TRBV6-5; 10 bases map to TRBD2. What was sequenced was PBMCs. The CDR3 coding sequence is TGTGCCAGCACCCGGACATCCACTAGCGGGAAACAGTACTTC. Translated: CASTRTSTSGKQYF.